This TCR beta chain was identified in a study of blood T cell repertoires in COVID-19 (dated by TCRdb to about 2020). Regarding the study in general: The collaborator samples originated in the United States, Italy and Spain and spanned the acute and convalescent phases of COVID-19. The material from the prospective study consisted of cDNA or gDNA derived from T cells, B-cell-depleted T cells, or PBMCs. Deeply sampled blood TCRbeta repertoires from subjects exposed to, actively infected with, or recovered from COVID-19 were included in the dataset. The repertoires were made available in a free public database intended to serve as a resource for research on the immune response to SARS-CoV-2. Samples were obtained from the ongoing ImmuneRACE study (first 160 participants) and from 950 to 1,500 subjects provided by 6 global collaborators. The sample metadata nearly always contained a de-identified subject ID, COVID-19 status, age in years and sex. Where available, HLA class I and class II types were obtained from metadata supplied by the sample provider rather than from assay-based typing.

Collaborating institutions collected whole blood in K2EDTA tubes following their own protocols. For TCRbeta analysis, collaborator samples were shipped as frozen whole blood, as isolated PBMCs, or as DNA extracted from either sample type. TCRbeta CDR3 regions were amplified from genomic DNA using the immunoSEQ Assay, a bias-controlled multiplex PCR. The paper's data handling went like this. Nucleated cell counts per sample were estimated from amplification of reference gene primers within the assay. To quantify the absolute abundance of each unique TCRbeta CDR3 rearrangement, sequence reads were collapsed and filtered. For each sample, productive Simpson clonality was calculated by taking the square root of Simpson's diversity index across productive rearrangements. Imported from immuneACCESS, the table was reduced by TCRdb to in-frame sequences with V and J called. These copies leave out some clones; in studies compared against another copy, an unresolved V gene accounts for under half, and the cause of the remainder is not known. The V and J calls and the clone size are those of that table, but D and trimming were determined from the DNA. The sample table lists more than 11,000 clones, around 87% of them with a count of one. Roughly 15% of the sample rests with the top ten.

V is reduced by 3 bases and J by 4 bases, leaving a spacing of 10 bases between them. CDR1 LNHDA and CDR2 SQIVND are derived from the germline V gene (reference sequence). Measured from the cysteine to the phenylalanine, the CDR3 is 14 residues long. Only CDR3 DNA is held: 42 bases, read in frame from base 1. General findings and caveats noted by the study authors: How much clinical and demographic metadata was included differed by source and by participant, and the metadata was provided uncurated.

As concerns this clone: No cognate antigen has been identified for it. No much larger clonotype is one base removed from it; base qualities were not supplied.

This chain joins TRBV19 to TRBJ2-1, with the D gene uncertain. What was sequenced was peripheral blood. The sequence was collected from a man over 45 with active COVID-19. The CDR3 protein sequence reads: CASSMVPVYNEQFF. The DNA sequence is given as TGTGCCAGTAGTATGGTACCGGTTTACAATGAGCAGTTCTTC.